This T cell receptor beta chain was sequenced for a study of T cells in Graves' hyperthyroidism and ophthalmopathy. General study findings and limits: Also found in blood were most expanded thyroid clonotypes above 0.001.

TCR beta CDR3 regions were amplified from RNA. A first-round RT-PCR of the TCR CDR3 used the HTBI primer set. Each CDR3 protein is one row after TCRdb ran MiXCR on the multiplex PCR reads. This sample has about 300,000 distinct CDR3 sequences, with approximately 12% found just once. Initially, at the first diagnosis of hyperthyroidism and before any ophthalmopathy symptoms, blood was sampled. Germline CDR1 SGHVS, CDR2 FQNEAQ. V was clipped by 0 bases and J by 8 bases, with 13 bases between them. There are 14 residues in the CDR3. With respect to this clonotype: The antigen is undetermined.

The rearrangement joins TRBV7-8 to TRBJ1-2; D unclear. The specimen sequenced was blood. This sequence originates from a woman in her 30s with Graves' hyperthyroidism that later progressed to Graves' ophthalmopathy. CDR3 bases: TGTGCCAGCAGCTTAGCAGATTCAGCGGAAGGCTACACCTTC. It codes for CASSLADSAEGYTF.